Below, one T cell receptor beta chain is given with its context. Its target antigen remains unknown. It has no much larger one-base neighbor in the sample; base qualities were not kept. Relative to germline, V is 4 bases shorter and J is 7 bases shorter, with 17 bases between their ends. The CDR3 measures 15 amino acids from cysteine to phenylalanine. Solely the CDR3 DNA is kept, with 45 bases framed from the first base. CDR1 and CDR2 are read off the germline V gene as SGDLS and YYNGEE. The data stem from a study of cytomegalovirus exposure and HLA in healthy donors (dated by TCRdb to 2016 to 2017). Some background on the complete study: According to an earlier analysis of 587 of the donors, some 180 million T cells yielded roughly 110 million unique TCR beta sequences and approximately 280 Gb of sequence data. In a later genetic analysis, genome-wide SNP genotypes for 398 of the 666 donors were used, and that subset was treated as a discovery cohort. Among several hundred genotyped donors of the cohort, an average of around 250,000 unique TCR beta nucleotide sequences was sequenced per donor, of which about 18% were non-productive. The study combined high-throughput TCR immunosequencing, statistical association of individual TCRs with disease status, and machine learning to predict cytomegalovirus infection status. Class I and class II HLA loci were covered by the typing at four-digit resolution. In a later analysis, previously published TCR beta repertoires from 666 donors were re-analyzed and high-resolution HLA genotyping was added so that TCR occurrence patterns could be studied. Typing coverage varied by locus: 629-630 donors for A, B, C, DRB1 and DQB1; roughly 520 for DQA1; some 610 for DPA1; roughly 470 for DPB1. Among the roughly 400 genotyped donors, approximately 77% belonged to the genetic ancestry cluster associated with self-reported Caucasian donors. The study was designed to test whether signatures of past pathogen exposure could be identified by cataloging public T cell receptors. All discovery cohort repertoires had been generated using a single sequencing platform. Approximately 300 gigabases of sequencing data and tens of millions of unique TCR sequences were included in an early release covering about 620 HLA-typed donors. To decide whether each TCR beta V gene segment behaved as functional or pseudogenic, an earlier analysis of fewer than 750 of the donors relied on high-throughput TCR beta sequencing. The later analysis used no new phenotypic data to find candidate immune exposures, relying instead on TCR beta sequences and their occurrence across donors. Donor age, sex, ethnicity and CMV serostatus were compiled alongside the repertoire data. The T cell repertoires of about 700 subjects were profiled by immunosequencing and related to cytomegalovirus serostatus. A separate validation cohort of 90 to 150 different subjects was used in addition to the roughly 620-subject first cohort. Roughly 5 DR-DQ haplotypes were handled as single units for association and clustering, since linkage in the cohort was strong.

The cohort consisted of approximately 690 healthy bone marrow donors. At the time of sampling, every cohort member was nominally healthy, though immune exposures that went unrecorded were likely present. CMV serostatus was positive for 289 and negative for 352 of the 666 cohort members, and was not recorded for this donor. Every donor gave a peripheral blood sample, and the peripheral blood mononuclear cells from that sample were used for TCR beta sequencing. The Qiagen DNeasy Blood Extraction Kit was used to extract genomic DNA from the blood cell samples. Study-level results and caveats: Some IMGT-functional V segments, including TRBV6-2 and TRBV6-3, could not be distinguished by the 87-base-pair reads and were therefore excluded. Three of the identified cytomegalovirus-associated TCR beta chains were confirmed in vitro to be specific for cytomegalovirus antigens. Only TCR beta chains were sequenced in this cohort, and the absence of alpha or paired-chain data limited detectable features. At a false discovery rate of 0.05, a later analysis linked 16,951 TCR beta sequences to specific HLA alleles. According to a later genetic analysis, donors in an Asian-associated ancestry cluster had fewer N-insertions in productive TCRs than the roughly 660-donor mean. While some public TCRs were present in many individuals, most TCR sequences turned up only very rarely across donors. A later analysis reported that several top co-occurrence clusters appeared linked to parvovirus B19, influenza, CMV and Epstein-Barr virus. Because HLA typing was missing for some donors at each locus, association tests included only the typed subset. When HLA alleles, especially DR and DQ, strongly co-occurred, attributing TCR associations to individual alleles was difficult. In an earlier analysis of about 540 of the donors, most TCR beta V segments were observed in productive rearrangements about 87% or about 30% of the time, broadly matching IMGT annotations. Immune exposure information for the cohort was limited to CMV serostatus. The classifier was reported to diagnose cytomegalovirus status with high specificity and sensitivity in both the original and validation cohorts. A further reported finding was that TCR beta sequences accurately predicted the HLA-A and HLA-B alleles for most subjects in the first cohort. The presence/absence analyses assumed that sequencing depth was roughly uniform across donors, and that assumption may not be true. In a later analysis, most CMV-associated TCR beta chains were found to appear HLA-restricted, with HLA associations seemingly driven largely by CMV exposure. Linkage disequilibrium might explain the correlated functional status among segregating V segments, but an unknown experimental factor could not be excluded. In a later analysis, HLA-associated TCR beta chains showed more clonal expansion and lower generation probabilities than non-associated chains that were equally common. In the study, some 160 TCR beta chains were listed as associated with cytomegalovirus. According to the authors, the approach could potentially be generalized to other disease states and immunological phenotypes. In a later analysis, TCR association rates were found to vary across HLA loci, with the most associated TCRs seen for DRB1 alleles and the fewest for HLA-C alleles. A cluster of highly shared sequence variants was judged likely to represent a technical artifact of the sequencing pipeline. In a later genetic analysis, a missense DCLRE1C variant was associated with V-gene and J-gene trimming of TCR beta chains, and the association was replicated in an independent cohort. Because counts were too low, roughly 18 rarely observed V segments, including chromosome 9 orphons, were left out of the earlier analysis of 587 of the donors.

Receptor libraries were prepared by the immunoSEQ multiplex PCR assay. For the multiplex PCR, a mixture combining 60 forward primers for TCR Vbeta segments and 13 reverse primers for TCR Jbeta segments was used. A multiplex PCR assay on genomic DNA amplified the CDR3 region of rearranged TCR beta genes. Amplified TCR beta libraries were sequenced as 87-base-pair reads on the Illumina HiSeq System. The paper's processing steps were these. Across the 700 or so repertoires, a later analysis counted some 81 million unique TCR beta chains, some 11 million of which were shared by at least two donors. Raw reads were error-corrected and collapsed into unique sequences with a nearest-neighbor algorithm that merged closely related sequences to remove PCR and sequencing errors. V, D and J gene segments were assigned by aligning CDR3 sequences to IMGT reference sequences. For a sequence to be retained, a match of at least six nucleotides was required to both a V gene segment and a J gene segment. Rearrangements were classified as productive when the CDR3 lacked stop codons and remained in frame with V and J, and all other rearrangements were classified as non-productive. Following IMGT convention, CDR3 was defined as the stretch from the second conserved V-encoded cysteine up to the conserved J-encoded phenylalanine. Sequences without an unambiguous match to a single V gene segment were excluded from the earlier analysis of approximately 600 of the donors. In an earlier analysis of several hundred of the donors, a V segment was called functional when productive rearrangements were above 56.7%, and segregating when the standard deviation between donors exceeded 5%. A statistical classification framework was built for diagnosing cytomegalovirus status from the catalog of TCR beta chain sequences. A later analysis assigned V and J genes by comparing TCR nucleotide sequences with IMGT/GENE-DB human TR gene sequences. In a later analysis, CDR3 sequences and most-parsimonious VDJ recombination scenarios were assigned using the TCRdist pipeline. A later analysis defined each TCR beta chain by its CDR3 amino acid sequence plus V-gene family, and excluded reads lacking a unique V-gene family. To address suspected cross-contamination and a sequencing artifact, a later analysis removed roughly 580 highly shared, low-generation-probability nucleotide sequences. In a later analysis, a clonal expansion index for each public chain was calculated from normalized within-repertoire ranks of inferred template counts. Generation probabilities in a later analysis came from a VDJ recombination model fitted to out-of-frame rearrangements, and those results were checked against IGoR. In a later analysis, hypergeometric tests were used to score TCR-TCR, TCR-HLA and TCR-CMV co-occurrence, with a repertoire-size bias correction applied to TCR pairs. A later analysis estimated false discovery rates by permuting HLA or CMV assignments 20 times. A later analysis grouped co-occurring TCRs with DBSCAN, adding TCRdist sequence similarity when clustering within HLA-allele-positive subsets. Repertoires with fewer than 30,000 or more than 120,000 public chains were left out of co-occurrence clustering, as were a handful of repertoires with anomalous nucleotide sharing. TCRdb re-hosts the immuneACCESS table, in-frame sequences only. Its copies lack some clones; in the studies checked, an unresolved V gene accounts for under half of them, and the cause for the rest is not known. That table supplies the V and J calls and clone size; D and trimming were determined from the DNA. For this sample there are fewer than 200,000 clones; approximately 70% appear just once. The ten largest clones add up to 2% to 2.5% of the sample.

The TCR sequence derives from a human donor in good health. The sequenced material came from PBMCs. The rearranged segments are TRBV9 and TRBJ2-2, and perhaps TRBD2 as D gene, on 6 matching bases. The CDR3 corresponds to CASSNPSDYNGELFF. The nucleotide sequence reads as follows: TGTGCCAGCAGCAACCCCTCGGACTACAACGGGGAGCTGTTTTTT.